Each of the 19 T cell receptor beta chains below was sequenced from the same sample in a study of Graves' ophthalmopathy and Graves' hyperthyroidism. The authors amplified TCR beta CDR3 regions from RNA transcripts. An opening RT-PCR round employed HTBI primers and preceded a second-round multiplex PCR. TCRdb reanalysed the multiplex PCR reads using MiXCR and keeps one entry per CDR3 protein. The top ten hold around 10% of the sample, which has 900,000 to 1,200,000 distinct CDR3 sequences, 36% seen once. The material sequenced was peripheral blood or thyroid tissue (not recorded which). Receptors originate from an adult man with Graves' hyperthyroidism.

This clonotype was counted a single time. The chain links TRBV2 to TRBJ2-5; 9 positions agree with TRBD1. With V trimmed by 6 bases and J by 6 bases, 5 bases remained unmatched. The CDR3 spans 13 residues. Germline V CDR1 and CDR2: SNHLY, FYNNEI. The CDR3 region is CASRGTGTKTQYF. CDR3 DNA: TGTGCCAGCAGAGGGACAGGGACGAAGACCCAGTACTTC.

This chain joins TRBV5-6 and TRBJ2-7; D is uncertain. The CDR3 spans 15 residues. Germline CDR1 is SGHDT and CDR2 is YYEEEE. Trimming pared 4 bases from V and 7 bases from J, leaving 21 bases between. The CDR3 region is CASSPTGSLSSEQYF. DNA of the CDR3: TGTGCCAGCAGCCCTACCGGCAGCCTTAGTTCGGAGCAGTACTTC.

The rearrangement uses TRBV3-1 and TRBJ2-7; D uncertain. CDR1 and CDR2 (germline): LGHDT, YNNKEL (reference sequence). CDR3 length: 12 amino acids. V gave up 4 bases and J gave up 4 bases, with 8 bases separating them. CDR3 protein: CASSLGMYEQYF. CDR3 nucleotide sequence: TGTGCCAGCAGCCTGGGGATGTACGAGCAGTACTTC.

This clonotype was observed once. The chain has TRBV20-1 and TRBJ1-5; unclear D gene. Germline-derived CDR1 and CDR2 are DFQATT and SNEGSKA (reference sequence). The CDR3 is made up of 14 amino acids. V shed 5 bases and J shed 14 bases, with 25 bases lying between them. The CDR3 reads CSAEPRGSGSYEHF. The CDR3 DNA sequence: TGCAGTGCTGAGCCGCGGGGTAGCGGGAGTTACGAGCATTTT.

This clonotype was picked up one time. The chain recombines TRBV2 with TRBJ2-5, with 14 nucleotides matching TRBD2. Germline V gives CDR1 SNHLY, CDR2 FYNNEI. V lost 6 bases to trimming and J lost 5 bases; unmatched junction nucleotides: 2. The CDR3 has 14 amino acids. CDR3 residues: CASRTSGRVETQYF. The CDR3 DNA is TGTGCCAGCAGGACTAGCGGGAGGGTGGAGACCCAGTACTTC.

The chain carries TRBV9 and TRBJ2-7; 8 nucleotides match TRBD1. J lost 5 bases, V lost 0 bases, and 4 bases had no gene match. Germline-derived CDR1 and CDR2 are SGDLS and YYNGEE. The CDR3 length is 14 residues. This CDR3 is CASSVAQGVDEQYF. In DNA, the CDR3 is TGTGCCAGCAGCGTAGCACAGGGGGTCGACGAGCAGTACTTC.

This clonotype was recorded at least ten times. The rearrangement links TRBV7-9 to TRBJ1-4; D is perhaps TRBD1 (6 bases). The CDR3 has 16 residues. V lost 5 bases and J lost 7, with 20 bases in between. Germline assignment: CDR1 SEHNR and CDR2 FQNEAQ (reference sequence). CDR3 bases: TGTGCCAGCAGCGAGCGCCCGAAGGGGGGAACTGAAAAACTGTTTTTT. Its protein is CASSERPKGGTEKLFF.

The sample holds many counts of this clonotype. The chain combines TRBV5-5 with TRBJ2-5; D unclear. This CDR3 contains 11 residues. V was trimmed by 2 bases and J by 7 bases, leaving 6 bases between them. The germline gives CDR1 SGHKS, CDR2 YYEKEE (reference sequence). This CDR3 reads CASSLSRTQYF. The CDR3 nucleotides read TGTGCCAGCAGCTTATCGCGGACCCAGTACTTC.

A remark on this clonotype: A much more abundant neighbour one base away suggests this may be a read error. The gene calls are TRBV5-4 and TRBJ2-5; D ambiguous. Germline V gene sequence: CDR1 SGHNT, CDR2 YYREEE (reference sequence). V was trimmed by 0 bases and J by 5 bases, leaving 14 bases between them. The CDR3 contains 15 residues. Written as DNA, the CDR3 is TGTGCCAGCAGCTTGGATACCGTCTCCCGCGAGACCCAGTACTTC. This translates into CASSLDTVSRETQYF.

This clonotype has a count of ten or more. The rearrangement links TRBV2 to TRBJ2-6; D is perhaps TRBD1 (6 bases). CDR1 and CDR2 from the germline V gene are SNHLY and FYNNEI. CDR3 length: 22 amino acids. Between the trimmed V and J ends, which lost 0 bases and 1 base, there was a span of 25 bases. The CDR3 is CASSEAPGRGHTGHSGANVLTF. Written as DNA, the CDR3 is TGTGCCAGCAGTGAAGCCCCGGGTCGGGGACACACAGGCCATTCTGGGGCCAACGTCCTGACTTTC.

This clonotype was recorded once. The CDR3 nucleotides are TGTGCCAGCAGCTTACTGTCAGGGTCGGGCAATCAGCCCCAGCATTTT. As protein: CASSLLSGSGNQPQHF. The rearrangement uses TRBV7-6 and TRBJ1-5, with a possible D match to TRBD1 (5 bases). Trimming stripped 2 bases from V and 2 bases from J, with 13 bases between. Germline-derived CDR1 and CDR2 are SGHVS and FNYEAQ. The CDR3 loop spans 16 amino acids. The full variable domain, rest sourced from reference TRBV7-6 and TRBJ1-5, is GAGVSQSPRYKVTKRGQDVALRCDPISGHVSLYWYRQALGQGPEFLTYFNYEAQQDKSGLPNDRFSAERPEGSISTLTIQRTEQRDSAMYRCASSLLSGSGNQPQHFGDGTRLSIL.

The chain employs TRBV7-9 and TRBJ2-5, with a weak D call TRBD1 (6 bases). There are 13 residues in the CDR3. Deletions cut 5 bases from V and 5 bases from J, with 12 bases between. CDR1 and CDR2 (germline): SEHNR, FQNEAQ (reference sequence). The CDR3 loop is CASSGDRSETQYF. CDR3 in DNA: TGTGCCAGCAGCGGAGACAGGAGTGAGACCCAGTACTTC.

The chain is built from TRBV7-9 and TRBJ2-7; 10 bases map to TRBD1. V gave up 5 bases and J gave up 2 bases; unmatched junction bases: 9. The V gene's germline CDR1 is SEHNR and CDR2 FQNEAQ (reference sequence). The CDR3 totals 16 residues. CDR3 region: CASSRQGADLTYEQYF. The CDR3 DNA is TGTGCCAGCAGCAGACAGGGGGCAGACTTAACCTACGAGCAGTACTTC. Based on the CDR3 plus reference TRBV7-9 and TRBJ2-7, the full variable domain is DTGVSQNPRHKITKRGQNVTFRCDPISEHNRLYWYRQTLGQGPEFLTYFQNEAQLEKSRLLSDRFSAERPKGSFSTLEIQRTEQGDSAMYLCASSRQGADLTYEQYFGPGTRLTVT.

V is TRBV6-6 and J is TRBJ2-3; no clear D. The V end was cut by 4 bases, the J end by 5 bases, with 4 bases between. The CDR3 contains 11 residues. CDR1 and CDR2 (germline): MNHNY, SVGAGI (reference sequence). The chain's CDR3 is CASSSVDTQYF. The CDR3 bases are TGTGCCAGCAGTTCCGTAGATACGCAGTATTTT.

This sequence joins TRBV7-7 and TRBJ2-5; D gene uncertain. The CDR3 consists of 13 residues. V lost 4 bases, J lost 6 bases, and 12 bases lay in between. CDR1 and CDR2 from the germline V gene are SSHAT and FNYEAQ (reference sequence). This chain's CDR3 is CASSSTAGKTQYF. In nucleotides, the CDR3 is TGTGCCAGCAGCTCAACAGCCGGAAAGACCCAGTACTTC. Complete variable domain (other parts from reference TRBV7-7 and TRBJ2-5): GAGVSQSPRYKVTKRGQDVTLRCDPISSHATLYWYQQALGQGPEFLTYFNYEAQPDKSGLPSDRFSAERPEGSISTLTIQRTEQRDSAMYRCASSSTAGKTQYFGPGTRLLVL.

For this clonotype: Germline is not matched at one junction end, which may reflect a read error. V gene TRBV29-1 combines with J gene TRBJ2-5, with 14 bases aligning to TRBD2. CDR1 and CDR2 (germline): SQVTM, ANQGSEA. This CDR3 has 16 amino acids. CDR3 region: CSFEGLAGAFQETQYF. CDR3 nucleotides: TGCAGCTTTGAGGGACTAGCGGGAGCTTTCCAAGAGACCCAGTACTTC.

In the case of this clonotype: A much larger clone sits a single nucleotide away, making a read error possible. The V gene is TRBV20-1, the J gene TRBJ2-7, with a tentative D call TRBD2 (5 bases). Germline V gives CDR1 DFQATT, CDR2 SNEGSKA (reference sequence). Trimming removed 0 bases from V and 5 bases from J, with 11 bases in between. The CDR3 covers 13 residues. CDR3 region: CSAREASWHEQYF. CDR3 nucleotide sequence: TGCAGTGCTAGAGAGGCTAGCTGGCACGAGCAGTACTTC.

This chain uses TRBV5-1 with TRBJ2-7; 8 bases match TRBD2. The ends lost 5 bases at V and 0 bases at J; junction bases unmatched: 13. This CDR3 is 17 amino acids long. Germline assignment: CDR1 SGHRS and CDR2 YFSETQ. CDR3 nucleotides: TGCGCCAGCAGGTCTCCGTTTTTGAGCGGGAGCTCCTACGAGCAGTACTTC. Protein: CASRSPFLSGSSYEQYF.

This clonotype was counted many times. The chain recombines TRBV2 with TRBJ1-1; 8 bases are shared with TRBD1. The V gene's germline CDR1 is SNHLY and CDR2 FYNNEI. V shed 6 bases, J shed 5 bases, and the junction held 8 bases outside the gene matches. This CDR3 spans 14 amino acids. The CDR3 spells CASRETWTGTEAFF. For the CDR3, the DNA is TGTGCCAGCAGAGAAACCTGGACAGGGACTGAAGCTTTCTTT.